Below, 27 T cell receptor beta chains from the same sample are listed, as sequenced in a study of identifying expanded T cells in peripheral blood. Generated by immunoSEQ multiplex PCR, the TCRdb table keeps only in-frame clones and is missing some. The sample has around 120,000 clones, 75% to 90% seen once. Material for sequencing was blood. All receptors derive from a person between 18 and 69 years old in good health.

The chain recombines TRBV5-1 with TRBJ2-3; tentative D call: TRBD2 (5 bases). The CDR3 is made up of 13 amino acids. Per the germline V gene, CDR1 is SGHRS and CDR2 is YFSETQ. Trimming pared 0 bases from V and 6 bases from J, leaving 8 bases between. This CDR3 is CASSLVSGDTQYF. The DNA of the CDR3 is TGCGCCAGCAGCTTGGTATCGGGGGATACGCAGTATTTT.

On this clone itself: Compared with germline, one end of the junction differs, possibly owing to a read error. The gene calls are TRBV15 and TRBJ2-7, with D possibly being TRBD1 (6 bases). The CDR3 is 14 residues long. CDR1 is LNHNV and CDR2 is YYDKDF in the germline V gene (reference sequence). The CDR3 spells CATSRGGSSYEQYF. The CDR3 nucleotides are TGTGCCACCAGTAGAGGGGGAAGCTCCTACGAGCAGTACTTC.

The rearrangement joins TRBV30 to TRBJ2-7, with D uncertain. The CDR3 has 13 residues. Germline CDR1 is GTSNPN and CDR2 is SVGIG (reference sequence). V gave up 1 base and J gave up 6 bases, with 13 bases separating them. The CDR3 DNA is TGTGCCTGGAGTGAGTTGCATATCAGCGAGCAGTACTTC. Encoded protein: CAWSELHISEQYF.

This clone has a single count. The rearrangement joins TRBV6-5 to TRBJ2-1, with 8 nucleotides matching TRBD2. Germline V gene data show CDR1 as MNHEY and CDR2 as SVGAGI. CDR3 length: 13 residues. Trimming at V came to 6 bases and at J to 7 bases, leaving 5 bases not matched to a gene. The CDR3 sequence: CASRRTSSNEQFF. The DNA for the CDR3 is TGTGCCAGCAGACGGACTAGCAGTAATGAGCAGTTCTTC.

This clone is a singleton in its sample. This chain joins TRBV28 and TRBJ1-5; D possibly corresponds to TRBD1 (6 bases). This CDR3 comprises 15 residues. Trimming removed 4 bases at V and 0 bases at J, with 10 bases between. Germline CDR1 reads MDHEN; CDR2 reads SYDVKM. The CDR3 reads CASSSLQGSNQPQHF. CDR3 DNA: TGTGCCAGCAGTTCATTACAGGGTAGCAATCAGCCCCAGCATTTT. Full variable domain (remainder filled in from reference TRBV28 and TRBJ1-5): DVKVTQSSRYLVKRTGEKVFLECVQDMDHENMFWYRQDPGLGLRLIYFSYDVKMKEKGDIPEGYSVSREKKERFSLILESASTNQTSMYLCASSSLQGSNQPQHFGDGTRLSIL.

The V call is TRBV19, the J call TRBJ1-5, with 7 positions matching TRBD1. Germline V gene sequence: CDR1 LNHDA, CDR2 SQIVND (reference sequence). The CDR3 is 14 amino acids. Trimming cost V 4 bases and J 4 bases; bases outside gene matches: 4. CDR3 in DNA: TGTGCCAGTAGTAACACAGGGGAAAATCAGCCCCAGCATTTT. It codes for CASSNTGENQPQHF.

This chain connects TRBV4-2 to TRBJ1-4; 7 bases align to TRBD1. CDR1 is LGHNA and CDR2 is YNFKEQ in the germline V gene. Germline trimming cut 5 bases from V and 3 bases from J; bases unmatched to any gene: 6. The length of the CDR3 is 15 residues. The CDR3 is CASSITGTANEKLFF. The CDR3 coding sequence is TGTGCCAGCAGCATAACCGGGACAGCTAATGAAAAACTGTTTTTT.

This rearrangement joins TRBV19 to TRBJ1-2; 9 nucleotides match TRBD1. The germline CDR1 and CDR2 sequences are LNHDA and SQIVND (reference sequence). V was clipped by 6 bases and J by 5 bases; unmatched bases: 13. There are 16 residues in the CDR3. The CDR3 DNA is TGTGCCAGTAGCCCCACGATGAGGACAGGGGCGTATGGCTACACCTTC. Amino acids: CASSPTMRTGAYGYTF.

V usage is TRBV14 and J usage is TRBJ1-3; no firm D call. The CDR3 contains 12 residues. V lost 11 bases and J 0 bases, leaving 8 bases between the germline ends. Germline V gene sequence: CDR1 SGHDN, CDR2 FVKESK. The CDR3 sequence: CADQVSGNTIYF. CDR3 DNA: TGTGCCGATCAAGTCTCTGGAAACACCATATATTTT.

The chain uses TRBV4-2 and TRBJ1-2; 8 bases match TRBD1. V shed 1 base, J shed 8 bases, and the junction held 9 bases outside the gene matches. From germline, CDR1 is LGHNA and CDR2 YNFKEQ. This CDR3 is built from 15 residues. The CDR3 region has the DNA TGTGCCAGCAGCCAAGGGGGGACAGGAAGTAAGGGCTACACCTTC. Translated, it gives CASSQGGTGSKGYTF.

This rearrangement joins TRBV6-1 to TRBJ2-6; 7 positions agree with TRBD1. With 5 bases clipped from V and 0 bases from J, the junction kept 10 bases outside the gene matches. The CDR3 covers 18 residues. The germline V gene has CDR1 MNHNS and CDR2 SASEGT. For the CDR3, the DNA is TGTGCCAGCAGTAAAGACAGGGCGCGGAACTCTGGGGCCAACGTCCTGACTTTC. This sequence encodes CASSKDRARNSGANVLTF.

The CDR3 region has the DNA TGTGCCAGCCCCTCAGGGACAGGCCCCAGGGACGAGCAGTACTTC. It translates to CASPSGTGPRDEQYF. The chain carries TRBV28 and TRBJ2-7, with 8 bases fitting TRBD1. The V segment lost 8 bases and the J segment 5 bases; nucleotides outside the gene matches: 14. The germline gives CDR1 MDHEN, CDR2 SYDVKM. The CDR3 spans 15 residues.

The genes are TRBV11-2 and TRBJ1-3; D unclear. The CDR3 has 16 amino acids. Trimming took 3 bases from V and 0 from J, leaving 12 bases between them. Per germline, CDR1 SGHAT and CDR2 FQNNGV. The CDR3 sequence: CASSFSGLNSGNTIYF. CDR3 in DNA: TGTGCCAGCAGCTTTTCTGGGCTTAACTCTGGAAACACCATATATTTT.

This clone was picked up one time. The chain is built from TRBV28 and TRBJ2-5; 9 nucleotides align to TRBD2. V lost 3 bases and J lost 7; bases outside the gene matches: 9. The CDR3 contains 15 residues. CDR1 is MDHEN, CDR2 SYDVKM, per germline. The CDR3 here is CASSFSGSYPRTQYF. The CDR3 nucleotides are TGTGCCAGCAGTTTTAGCGGGAGTTATCCTAGGACCCAGTACTTC.

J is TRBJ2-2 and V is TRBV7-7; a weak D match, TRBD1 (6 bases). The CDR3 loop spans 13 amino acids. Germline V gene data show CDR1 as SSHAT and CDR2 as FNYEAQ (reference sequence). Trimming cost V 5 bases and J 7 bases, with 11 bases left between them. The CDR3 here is CASSTQGYGELFF. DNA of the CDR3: TGTGCCAGCAGCACACAGGGTTACGGGGAGCTGTTTTTT.

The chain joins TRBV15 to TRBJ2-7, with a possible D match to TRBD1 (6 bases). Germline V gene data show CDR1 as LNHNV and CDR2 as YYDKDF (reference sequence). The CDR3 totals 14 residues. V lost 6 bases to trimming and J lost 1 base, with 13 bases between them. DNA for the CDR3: TGTGCCACCAGGATGAGGGGGAAGTCCTACGAGCAGTACTTC. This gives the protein CATRMRGKSYEQYF.

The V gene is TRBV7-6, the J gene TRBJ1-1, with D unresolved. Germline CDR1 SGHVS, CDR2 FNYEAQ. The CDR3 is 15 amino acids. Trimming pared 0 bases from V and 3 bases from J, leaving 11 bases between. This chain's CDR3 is CASSLAPGSHTEAFF. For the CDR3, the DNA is TGTGCCAGCAGCTTAGCGCCGGGGAGTCACACTGAAGCTTTCTTT.

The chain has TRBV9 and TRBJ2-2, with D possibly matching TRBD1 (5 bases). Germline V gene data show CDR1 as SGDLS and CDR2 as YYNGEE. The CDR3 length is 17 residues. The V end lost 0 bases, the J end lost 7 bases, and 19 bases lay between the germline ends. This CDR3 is CASSVGVGRSSDGELFF. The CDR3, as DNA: TGTGCCAGCAGCGTAGGGGTGGGGCGATCTTCGGACGGGGAGCTGTTTTTT.

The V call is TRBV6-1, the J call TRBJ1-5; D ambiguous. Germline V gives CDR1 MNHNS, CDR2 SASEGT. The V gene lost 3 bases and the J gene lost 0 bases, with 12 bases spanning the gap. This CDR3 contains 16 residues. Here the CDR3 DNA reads TGTGCCAGCAGTGATTTGGCAGTCTATAGCAATCAGCCCCAGCATTTT. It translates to CASSDLAVYSNQPQHF.

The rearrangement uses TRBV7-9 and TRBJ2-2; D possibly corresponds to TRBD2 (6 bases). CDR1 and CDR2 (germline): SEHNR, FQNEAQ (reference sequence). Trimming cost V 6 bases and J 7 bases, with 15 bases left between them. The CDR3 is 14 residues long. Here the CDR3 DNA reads TGTGCCAGCAGTTCAAGGAGGGATATCGGGGAGCTGTTTTTT. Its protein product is CASSSRRDIGELFF.

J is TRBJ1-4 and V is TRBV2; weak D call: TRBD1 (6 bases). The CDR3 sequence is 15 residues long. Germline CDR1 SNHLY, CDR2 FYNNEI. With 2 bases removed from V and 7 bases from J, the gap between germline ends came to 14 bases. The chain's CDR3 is CASSENNREAEKLFF. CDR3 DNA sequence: TGTGCCAGCAGTGAAAACAACAGGGAGGCTGAAAAACTGTTTTTT.

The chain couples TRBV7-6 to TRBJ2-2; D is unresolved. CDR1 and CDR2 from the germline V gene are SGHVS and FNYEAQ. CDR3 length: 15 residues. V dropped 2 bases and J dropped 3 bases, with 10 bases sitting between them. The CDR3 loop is CASSLSLIDTGELFF. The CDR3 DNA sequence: TGTGCCAGCAGCTTAAGTTTAATTGACACCGGGGAGCTGTTTTTT.

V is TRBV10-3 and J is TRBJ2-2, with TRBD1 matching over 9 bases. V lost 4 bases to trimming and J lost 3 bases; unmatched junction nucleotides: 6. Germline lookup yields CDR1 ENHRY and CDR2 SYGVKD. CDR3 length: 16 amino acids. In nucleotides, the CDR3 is TGTGCCATCAGTGCATTACAGGGGGCGGACACCGGGGAGCTGTTTTTT. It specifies CAISALQGADTGELFF.

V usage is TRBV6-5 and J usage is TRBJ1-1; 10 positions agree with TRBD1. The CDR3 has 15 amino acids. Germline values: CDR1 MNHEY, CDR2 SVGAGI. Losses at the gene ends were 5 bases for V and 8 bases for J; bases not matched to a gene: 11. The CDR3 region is CASSRRTGGMKEAFF. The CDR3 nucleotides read TGTGCCAGCAGTCGTCGGACAGGGGGAATGAAAGAAGCTTTCTTT.

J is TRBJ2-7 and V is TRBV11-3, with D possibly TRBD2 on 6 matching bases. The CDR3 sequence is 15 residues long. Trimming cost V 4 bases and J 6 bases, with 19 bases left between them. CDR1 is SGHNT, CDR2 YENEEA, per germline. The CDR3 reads CASSSSLGTDREQYF. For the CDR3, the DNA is TGTGCCAGCAGCTCATCTTTGGGGACTGACCGCGAGCAGTACTTC.

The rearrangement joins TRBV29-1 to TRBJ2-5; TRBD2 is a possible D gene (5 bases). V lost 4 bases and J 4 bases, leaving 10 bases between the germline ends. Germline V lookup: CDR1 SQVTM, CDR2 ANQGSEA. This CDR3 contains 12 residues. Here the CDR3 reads CSVAGVGETQYF. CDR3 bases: TGCAGCGTTGCCGGGGTGGGAGAGACCCAGTACTTC.

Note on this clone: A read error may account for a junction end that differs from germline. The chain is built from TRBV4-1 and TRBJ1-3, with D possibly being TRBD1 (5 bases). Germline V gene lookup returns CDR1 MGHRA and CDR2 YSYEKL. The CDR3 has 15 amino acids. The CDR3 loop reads CASSQDRGAGNTIYF. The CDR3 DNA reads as TGCGCCAGCAGCCAAGATCGAGGGGCTGGGAACACCATATATTTT.